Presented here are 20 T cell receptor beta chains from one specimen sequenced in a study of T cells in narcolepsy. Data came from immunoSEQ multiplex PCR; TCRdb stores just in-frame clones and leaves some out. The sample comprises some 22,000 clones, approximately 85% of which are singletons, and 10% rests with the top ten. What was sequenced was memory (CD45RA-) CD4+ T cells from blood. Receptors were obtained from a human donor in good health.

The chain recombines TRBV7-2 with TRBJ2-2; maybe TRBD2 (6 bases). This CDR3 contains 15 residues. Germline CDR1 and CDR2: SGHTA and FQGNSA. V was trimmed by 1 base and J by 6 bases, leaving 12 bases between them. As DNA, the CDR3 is TGTGCCAGCAGCTTAGTACTAGCAGCGGCCGGGGAGCTGTTTTTT. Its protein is CASSLVLAAAGELFF.

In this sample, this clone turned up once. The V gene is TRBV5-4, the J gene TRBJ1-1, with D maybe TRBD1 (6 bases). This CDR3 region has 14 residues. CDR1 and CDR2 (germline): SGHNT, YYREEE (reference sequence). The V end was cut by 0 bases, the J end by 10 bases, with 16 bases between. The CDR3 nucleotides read TGTGCCAGCAGCTTGGAGGGCCTGGACAGTGGAGCTTTCTTT. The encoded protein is CASSLEGLDSGAFF.

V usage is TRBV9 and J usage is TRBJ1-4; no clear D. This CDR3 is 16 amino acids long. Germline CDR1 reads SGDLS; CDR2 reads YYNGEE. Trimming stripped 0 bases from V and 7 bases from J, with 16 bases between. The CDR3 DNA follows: TGTGCCAGCAGCGTAGCTGTAGGAGGGAGGAGTGAAAAACTGTTTTTT. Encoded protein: CASSVAVGGRSEKLFF.

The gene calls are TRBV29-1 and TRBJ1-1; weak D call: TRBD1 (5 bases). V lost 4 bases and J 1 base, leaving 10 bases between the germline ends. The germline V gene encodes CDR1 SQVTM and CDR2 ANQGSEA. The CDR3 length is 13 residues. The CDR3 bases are TGCAGCGTTGGCCTTGGGGGGAACACTGAAGCTTTCTTT. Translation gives CSVGLGGNTEAFF.

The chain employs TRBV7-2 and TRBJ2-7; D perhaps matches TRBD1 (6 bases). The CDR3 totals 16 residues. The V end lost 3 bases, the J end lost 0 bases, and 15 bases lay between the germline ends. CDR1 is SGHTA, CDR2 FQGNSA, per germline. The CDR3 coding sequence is TGTGCCAGCAGCTTGGTGGGGACATACGGCTCCTACGAGCAGTACTTC. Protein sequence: CASSLVGTYGSYEQYF.

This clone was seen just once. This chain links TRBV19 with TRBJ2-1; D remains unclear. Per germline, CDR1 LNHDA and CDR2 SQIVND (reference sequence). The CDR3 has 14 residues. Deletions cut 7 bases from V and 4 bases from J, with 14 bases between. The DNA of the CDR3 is TGTGCCAGTAACCCAACACGAGGATACAATGAGCAGTTCTTC. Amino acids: CASNPTRGYNEQFF.

The CDR3 DNA follows: TGTGCCAGTAGTAAGACAGCTATGAACACTGAAGCTTTCTTT. Translated, it gives CASSKTAMNTEAFF. The chain carries TRBV19 and TRBJ1-1, with D tentatively TRBD1 (5 bases). V gave up 4 bases and J gave up 0 bases, with 9 bases separating them. Germline CDR1 and CDR2: LNHDA and SQIVND (reference sequence). There are 14 residues in the CDR3.

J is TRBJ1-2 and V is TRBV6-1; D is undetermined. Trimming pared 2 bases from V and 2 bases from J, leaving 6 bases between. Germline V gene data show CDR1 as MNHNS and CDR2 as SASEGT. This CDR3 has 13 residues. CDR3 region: CASSERPNYGYTF. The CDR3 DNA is TGTGCCAGCAGTGAAAGGCCGAACTATGGCTACACCTTC.

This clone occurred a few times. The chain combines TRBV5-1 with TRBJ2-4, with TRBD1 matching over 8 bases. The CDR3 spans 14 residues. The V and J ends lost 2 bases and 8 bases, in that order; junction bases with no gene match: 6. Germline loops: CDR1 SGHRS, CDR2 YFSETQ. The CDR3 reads CASSLGQGQDIQYF. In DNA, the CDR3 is TGCGCCAGCAGCTTAGGACAGGGACAGGACATTCAGTACTTC.

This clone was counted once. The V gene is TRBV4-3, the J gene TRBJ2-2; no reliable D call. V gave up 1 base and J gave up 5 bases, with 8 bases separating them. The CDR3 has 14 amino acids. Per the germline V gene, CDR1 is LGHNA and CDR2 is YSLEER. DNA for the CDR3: TGCGCCAGCAGCCAAGGGAGCAGGACCGGGGAGCTGTTTTTT. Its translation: CASSQGSRTGELFF.

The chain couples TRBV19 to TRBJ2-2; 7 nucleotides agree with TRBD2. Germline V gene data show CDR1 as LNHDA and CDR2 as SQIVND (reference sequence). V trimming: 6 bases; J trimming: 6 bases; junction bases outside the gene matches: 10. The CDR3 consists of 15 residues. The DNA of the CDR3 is TGTGCCAGTAGGAGGGGACTATTACACGCCGGGGAGCTGTTTTTT. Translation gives CASRRGLLHAGELFF.

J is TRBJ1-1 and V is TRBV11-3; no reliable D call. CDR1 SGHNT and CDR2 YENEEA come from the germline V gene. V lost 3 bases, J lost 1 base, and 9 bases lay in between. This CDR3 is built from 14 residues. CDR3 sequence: CASSLDRWNTEAFF. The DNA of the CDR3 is TGTGCCAGCAGCTTGGACCGATGGAACACTGAAGCTTTCTTT. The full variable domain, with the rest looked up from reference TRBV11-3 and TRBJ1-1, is EAGVVQSPRYKIIEKKQPVAFWCNPISGHNTLYWYLQNLGQGPELLIRYENEEAVDDSQLPKDRFSAERLKGVDSTLKIQPAELGDSAVYLCASSLDRWNTEAFFGQGTRLTVV.

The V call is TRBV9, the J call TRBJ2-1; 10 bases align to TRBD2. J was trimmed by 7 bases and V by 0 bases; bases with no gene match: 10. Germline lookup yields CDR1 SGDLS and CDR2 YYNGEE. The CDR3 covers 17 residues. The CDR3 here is CASSVGSMASGSNEQFF. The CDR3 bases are TGTGCCAGCAGCGTAGGGTCGATGGCTAGCGGGAGTAATGAGCAGTTCTTC. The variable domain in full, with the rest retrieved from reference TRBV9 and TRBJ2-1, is DSGVTQTPKHLITATGQRVTLRCSPRSGDLSVYWYQQSLDQGLQFLIQYYNGEERAKGNILERFSAQQFPDLHSELNLSSLELGDSALYFCASSVGSMASGSNEQFFGPGTRLTVL.

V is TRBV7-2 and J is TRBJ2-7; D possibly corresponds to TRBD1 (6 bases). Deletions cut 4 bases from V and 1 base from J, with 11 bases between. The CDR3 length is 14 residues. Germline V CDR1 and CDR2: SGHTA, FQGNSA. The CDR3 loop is CASSSTTGSYEQYF. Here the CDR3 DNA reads TGTGCCAGCAGCTCTACGACAGGTTCCTACGAGCAGTACTTC.

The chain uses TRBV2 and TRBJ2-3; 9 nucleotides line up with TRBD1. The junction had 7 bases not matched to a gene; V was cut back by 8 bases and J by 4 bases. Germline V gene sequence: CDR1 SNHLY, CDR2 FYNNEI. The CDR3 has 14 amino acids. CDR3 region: CASSRDRAADTQYF. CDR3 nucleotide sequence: TGTGCCAGCTCTCGGGACAGGGCAGCAGATACGCAGTATTTT. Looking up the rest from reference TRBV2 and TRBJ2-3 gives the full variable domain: EPEVTQTPSHQVTQMGQEVILRCVPISNHLYFYWYRQILGQKVEFLVSFYNNEISEKSEIFDDQFSVERPDGSNFTLKIRSTKLEDSAMYFCASSRDRAADTQYFGPGTRLTVL.

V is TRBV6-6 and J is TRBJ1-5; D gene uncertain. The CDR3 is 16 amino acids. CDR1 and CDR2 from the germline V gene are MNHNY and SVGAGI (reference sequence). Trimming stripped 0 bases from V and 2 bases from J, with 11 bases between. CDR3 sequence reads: CASSYSNPAGNQPQHF. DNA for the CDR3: TGTGCCAGCAGTTACTCGAATCCGGCTGGCAATCAGCCCCAGCATTTT.

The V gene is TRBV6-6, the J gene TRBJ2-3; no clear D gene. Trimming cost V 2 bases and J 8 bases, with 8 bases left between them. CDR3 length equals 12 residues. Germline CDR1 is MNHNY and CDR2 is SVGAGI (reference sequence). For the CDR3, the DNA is TGTGCCAGCAGTTACCCCCACGGTACGCAGTATTTT. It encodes CASSYPHGTQYF.

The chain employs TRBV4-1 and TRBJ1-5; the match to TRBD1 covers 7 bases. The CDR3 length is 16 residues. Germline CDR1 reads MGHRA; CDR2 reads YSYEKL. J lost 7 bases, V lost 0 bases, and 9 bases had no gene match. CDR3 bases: TGCGCCAGCAGCCAAGAAGGCATTCTAGGGGGCCAGCCCCAGCATTTT. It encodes CASSQEGILGGQPQHF.

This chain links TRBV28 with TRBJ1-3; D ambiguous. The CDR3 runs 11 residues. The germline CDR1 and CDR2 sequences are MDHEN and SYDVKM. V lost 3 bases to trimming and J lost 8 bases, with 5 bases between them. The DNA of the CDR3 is TGTGCCAGCAGTTTGTATCACACCATATATTTT. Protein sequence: CASSLYHTIYF.

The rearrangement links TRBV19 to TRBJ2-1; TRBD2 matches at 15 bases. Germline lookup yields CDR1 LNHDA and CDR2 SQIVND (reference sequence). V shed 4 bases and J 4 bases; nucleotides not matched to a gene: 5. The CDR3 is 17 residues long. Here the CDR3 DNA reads TGTGCCAGTAGTAAAGGGACTAGCGGGAGGTCGTACAATGAGCAGTTCTTC. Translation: CASSKGTSGRSYNEQFF.